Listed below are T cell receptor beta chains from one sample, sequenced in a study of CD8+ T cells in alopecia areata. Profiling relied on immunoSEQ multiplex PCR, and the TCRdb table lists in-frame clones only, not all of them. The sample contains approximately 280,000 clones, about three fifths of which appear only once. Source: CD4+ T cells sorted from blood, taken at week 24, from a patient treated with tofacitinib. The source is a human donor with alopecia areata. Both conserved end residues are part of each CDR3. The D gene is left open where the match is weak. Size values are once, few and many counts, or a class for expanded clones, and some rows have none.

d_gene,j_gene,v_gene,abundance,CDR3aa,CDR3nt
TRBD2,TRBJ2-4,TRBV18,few,CASSPLAGANIQYF,TGTGCCAGCTCACCCTTAGCGGGGGCCAACATTCAGTACTTC
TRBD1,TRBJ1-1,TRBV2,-,CASASPDRGQYTEAFF,TGTGCCAGCGCAAGCCCAGACAGGGGGCAGTACACTGAAGCTTTCTTT
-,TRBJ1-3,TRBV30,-,CAWSTGIGNTIYF,TGTGCCTGGAGTACAGGGATAGGAAACACCATATATTTT
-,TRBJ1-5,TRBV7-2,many,CASSAGTANQPQHF,TGTGCCAGCAGCGCCGGGACGGCCAATCAGCCCCAGCATTTT
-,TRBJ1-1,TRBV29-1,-,CSVMRQLNTEAFF,TGCAGCGTTATGAGGCAGTTGAACACTGAAGCTTTCTTT
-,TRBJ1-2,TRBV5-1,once,CASSSNPGQDYGYTF,TGCGCCAGCAGCTCGAATCCCGGGCAGGACTATGGCTACACCTTC
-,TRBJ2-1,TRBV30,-,CAWGKPPPIGDEQFF,TGTGCCTGGGGGAAACCCCCACCCATCGGGGATGAGCAGTTCTTC
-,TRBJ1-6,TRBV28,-,CASSLYLSPLHF,TGTGCCAGCAGTTTATACCTTTCCCCCCTCCACTTT
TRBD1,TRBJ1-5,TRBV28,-,CASSTGGVQPQHF,TGTGCCAGCAGTACAGGGGGCGTTCAGCCCCAGCATTTT
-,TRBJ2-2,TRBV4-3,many,CASSHDGASPRELFF,TGCGCCAGCAGCCATGATGGCGCATCGCCTCGGGAGCTGTTTTTT
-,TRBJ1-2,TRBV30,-,CAWSNPGRDYGYTF,TGTGCCTGGAGTAATCCGGGGCGTGACTATGGCTACACCTTC
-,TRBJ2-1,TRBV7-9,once,CASSSKGLTNEQFF,TGTGCCAGCAGCTCCAAGGGACTTACCAATGAGCAGTTCTTC
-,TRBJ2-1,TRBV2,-,CASTLAYNEQFF,TGTGCCAGCACACTAGCCTACAATGAGCAGTTCTTC
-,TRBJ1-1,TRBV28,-,CASSVRDEAFF,TGTGCCAGCAGTGTGAGGGATGAAGCTTTCTTT
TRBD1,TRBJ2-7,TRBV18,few,CASSPGQGPYEQYF,TGTGCCAGCTCACCAGGACAGGGGCCCTACGAGCAGTACTTC
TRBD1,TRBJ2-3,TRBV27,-,CASSEGDRGTDTQYF,TGTGCCAGCAGTGAAGGGGACAGGGGCACAGATACGCAGTATTTT
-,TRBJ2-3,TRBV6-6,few,CASRRSTDTQYF,TGTGCCAGCAGGCGGAGCACAGATACGCAGTATTTT